This TCR beta chain appears in the sequencing data of a study of cytomegalovirus exposure and HLA in healthy donors. Vbeta (60) and Jbeta (13) primers were used in the PCR. Sequencing used immunoSEQ multiplex PCR; TCRdb keeps in-frame clones, though not all of them. The table lists roughly 160,000 clones, about two thirds of them singletons. Each of the donors was a healthy bone marrow donor. This clone turned up a few times. Its target is not known. Whole-study findings and limits: Diagnosis of cytomegalovirus status made by the classifier reportedly showed high specificity and sensitivity. Several V segments, TRBV6-2 and TRBV6-3 among them, could not be told apart and were dropped.

Germline CDR1 SGHDN, CDR2 FVKESK. This CDR3 is 17 amino acids long. V was pared by 6 bases and J by 2 bases, with 10 bases of the junction left unmatched. The receptor comes from a woman aged 25 to 39 in good health and CMV-seronegative. V is TRBV14 and J is TRBJ2-1; 10 bases are a match to TRBD2. Material: PBMCs. The DNA for the CDR3 is TGTGCCAGCAGTCCTGGGGTAGCGGGAGGAACCTACAATGAGCAGTTCTTC. Its protein is CASSPGVAGGTYNEQFF. The full variable domain, completed using reference TRBV14 and TRBJ2-1, is EAGVTQFPSHSVIEKGQTVTLRCDPISGHDNLYWYRRVMGKEIKFLLHFVKESKQDESGMPNNRFLAERTGGTYSTLKVQPAELEDSGVYFCASSPGVAGGTYNEQFFGPGTRLTVL.